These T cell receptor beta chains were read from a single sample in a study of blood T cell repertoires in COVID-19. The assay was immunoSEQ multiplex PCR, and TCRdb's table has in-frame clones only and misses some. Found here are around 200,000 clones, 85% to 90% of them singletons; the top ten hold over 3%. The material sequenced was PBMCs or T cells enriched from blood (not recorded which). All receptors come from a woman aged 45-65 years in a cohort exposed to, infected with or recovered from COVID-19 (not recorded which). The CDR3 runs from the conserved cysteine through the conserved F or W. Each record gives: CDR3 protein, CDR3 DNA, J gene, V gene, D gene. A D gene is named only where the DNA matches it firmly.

CDR3 protein: CASSLTGMSNQPQHF
CDR3 DNA: TGCGCCAGCAGCTTGACAGGGATGAGCAATCAGCCCCAGCATTTT
J gene: TRBJ1-5
V gene: TRBV5-1
D gene: .

CDR3 protein: CASSHNLAGGSYEQYF
CDR3 DNA: TGCGCCAGCAGCCACAACCTAGCGGGGGGATCCTACGAGCAGTACTTC
J gene: TRBJ2-7
V gene: TRBV4-3
D gene: TRBD2

CDR3 protein: CASSLGASYNEQFF
CDR3 DNA: TGTGCCAGCAGTTTAGGAGCCTCCTACAATGAGCAGTTCTTC
J gene: TRBJ2-1
V gene: TRBV27
D gene: .

CDR3 protein: CASTAGQASYNEQFF
CDR3 DNA: TGTGCCAGCACGGCAGGGCAAGCGTCCTACAATGAGCAGTTCTTC
J gene: TRBJ2-1
V gene: TRBV5-6
D gene: .

CDR3 protein: CASRGQSTNEKLFF
CDR3 DNA: TGCGCCAGCAGGGGACAGTCAACTAATGAAAAACTGTTTTTT
J gene: TRBJ1-4
V gene: TRBV5-1
D gene: TRBD1

CDR3 protein: CASSPSTGELFF
CDR3 DNA: TGTGCCAGCAGCCCTAGCACCGGGGAGCTGTTTTTT
J gene: TRBJ2-2
V gene: TRBV11-3
D gene: .

CDR3 protein: CASSGAGTGYTDTQYF
CDR3 DNA: TGTGCCAGCAGCGGCGCCGGGACAGGGTACACAGATACGCAGTATTTT
J gene: TRBJ2-3
V gene: TRBV9
D gene: TRBD1

CDR3 protein: CAWSVGGVYGYTF
CDR3 DNA: TGTGCCTGGAGTGTTGGGGGGGTTTACGGCTACACCTTC
J gene: TRBJ1-2
V gene: TRBV30
D gene: .

CDR3 protein: CASGLDGVLSEAFF
CDR3 DNA: TGTGCTAGTGGCCTCGACGGGGTTCTGTCTGAAGCTTTCTTT
J gene: TRBJ1-1
V gene: TRBV12-5
D gene: .

CDR3 protein: CASSAGDYNEQFF
CDR3 DNA: TGCGCCAGCAGCGCCGGGGACTACAATGAGCAGTTCTTC
J gene: TRBJ2-1
V gene: TRBV5-1
D gene: .

CDR3 protein: CASSPTVTGREPQHF
CDR3 DNA: TGTGCCAGCAGCCCAACGGTTACAGGGCGTGAGCCCCAGCATTTT
J gene: TRBJ1-5
V gene: TRBV27
D gene: .

CDR3 protein: CASSGTRSPLHF
CDR3 DNA: TGTGCCAGCAGTGGAACCCGGTCACCCCTCCACTTT
J gene: TRBJ1-6
V gene: TRBV2
D gene: .

CDR3 protein: CASSQEGQPKNYGYTF
CDR3 DNA: TGCGCCAGCAGCCAAGAAGGACAACCGAAGAACTATGGCTACACCTTC
J gene: TRBJ1-2
V gene: TRBV4-1
D gene: .

CDR3 protein: CASSNQGIEQFF
CDR3 DNA: TGTGCCAGCAGTAACCAGGGAATTGAGCAGTTCTTC
J gene: TRBJ2-1
V gene: TRBV6-2/TRBV6-3
D gene: .

CDR3 protein: CASSHRAGNTIYF
CDR3 DNA: TGTGCCAGCAGCCATCGCGCTGGAAACACCATATATTTT
J gene: TRBJ1-3
V gene: TRBV3-1/TRBV3-2
D gene: .

CDR3 protein: CASSYQGRAYGYTF
CDR3 DNA: TGTGCCAGCAGTTATCAAGGCAGGGCCTATGGCTACACCTTC
J gene: TRBJ1-2
V gene: TRBV6-5
D gene: .

CDR3 protein: CASSLLAGIDNEQFF
CDR3 DNA: TGTGCCAGCAGCTTACTAGCGGGGATAGACAATGAGCAGTTCTTC
J gene: TRBJ2-1
V gene: TRBV7-3
D gene: TRBD2

CDR3 protein: CASSVSSYNSPLHF
CDR3 DNA: TGTGCCAGCAGCGTGAGCTCCTATAATTCACCCCTCCACTTT
J gene: TRBJ1-6
V gene: TRBV7-9
D gene: .

CDR3 protein: CASSLGGGRSNYGYTF
CDR3 DNA: TGTGCCAGCAGCTTGGGCGGGGGCCGTTCTAACTATGGCTACACCTTC
J gene: TRBJ1-2
V gene: TRBV5-6
D gene: .

CDR3 protein: CASSWTGNTNEKLFF
CDR3 DNA: TGTGCCAGCAGTTGGACAGGGAACACTAATGAAAAACTGTTTTTT
J gene: TRBJ1-4
V gene: TRBV7-9
D gene: TRBD1

CDR3 protein: CASSATESYSNQPQHF
CDR3 DNA: TGTGCCAGCAGCGCGACAGAGTCATATAGCAATCAGCCCCAGCATTTT
J gene: TRBJ1-5
V gene: TRBV7-9
D gene: .

CDR3 protein: CASLIASGGYNEQFF
CDR3 DNA: TGTGCCAGCCTGATCGCTAGCGGGGGTTACAATGAGCAGTTCTTC
J gene: TRBJ2-1
V gene: TRBV2
D gene: TRBD2

CDR3 protein: CASSRGLLNEKLFF
CDR3 DNA: TGTGCCAGCTCCCGAGGGTTATTAAATGAAAAACTGTTTTTT
J gene: TRBJ1-4
V gene: TRBV18
D gene: .

CDR3 protein: CASSRGTGDGYTF
CDR3 DNA: TGTGCCAGCAGCCGTGGGACAGGGGATGGCTACACCTTC
J gene: TRBJ1-2
V gene: TRBV25-1
D gene: TRBD1